This T cell receptor beta chain was identified during a study of shared clonotypes between healthy human individuals. V was pared by 7 bases and J by 3 bases, with 16 bases between. Germline CDR1 GTSNPN, CDR2 SVGIG (reference sequence). This CDR3 comprises 13 residues. The count of this clone is one. Antigen: not known. Broader study findings: Incomplete sequencing of sorted subsets was indicated by rarefaction despite large depth.

Terminally differentiated effector memory CD45RA+ cells were excluded by CCR7 positive selection of CD45RO-negative cells. Deep-level running was used for the assay. Several immunoSEQ plates received, in even portions, the genomic DNA of each subset. Original processing methods: For the immunoSEQ data, sequences were junction-only without quality scores, so filtering differed. Clones were read by immunoSEQ multiplex PCR, and TCRdb kept only the in-frame ones, dropping some. V, J and clone size reflect that table, while D and trimming were determined from the DNA. Here the sample spans about 2.1 million clones, 93% being singletons.

The receptor's source is a man aged 18 to 30 in good health. Some clones in this sample may be carry-over from other donors' samples. Sequencing was performed on naive CD8+ T cells from PBMCs. The chain employs TRBV30 and TRBJ2-7, with TRBD2 as a possible D gene (6 bases). The chain's CDR3 is CASGTRAYYEQYF. CDR3 in DNA: TGTGCCTCCGGGACTCGAGCTTACTACGAGCAGTACTTC. Using reference TRBV30 and TRBJ2-7 for the parts outside the CDR3, the full variable domain is SQTIHQWPATLVQPVGSPLSLECTVEGTSNPNLYWYRQAAGRGLQLLFYSVGIGQISSEVPQNLSASRPQDRQFILSSKKLLLSDSGFYLCASGTRAYYEQYFGPGTRLTVT.